This entry lists 15 T cell receptor beta chains sequenced from one sample in a study of blood T cell repertoires in COVID-19. The table came from immunoSEQ multiplex PCR; TCRdb's copy has only in-frame clones and leaves some out. This sample has 150,000 or so clones, with approximately 80% found just once. The specimen sequenced was PBMCs or T cells enriched from blood (not recorded which). The receptors here all came from a man aged 65 to 79 who had been exposed to COVID-19.

V and J are TRBV19 and TRBJ2-3, with 14 bases aligning to TRBD2. J was trimmed by 6 bases and V by 3 bases; bases with no gene match: 8. The CDR3 extends over 17 amino acids. Germline assignment: CDR1 LNHDA and CDR2 SQIVND (reference sequence). The CDR3 bases are TGTGCCAGTAGTATCGGACTAGCGGGGGGCAGGGGGGATACGCAGTATTTT. Protein product: CASSIGLAGGRGDTQYF.

This chain links TRBV28 with TRBJ1-5; a weak D match, TRBD1 (5 bases). Trimming pared 3 bases from V and 7 bases from J, leaving 16 bases between. Germline V gene lookup returns CDR1 MDHEN and CDR2 SYDVKM. The CDR3 has 15 amino acids. The CDR3 reads CASSLGPGREQPQHF. DNA of the CDR3: TGTGCCAGCAGTTTGGGGCCAGGGCGGGAGCAGCCCCAGCATTTT.

The J gene is TRBJ2-2, the V gene TRBV19; D is ambiguous. The germline V gene encodes CDR1 LNHDA and CDR2 SQIVND (reference sequence). This CDR3 comprises 13 residues. The V end lost 6 bases, the J end lost 4 bases, and 9 bases lay between the germline ends. CDR3 bases: TGTGCCAGTAGCCCCGCGGCCACCGGGGAGCTGTTTTTT. Translated: CASSPAATGELFF.

This sequence joins TRBV7-2 and TRBJ1-2; D remains unclear. Trimming took off 2 bases at V and 4 bases at J, with 11 bases between the two ends. Germline-derived CDR1 and CDR2 are SGHTA and FQGNSA. This CDR3 region has 14 residues. CDR3 nucleotides: TGTGCCAGCAGCTTACAATACCCGAGCTATGGCTACACCTTC. Residues: CASSLQYPSYGYTF.

This clone was counted a single time. The chain recombines TRBV28 with TRBJ1-1; 7 positions agree with TRBD1. This CDR3 contains 16 residues. Germline CDR1 reads MDHEN; CDR2 reads SYDVKM. Losses at the gene ends were 8 bases for V and 1 base for J; bases not matched to a gene: 13. The CDR3 bases are TGTGCCAGCGGGGCCCCTCCGGGACAGCAGAACACTGAAGCTTTCTTT. This sequence encodes CASGAPPGQQNTEAFF.

The chain uses TRBV7-8 and TRBJ1-1; tentative D call: TRBD1 (6 bases). The V gene's germline CDR1 is SGHVS and CDR2 FQNEAQ. With 5 bases removed from V and 0 bases from J, the gap between germline ends came to 13 bases. The CDR3 totals 15 residues. The CDR3 sequence: CASSREGTLNTEAFF. The CDR3 coding sequence is TGTGCCAGCAGCCGAGAGGGGACACTGAACACTGAAGCTTTCTTT. The full variable domain, in which reference TRBV7-8 and TRBJ1-1 provide the parts outside the CDR3, is GAGVSQSPRYKVAKRGQDVALRCDPISGHVSLFWYQQALGQGPEFLTYFQNEAQLDKSGLPSDRFFAERPEGSVSTLKIQRTQQEDSAVYLCASSREGTLNTEAFFGQGTRLTVV.

CDR3 sequence reads: CASSYSSLPGEFF. The CDR3 DNA reads as TGTGCCAGCAGTTACTCGAGTCTCCCGGGGGAGTTCTTC. This chain uses TRBV6-2 or TRBV6-3 with TRBJ2-1, with D possibly TRBD2 on 6 matching bases. The CDR3 covers 13 residues. Trimming took off 0 bases at V and 14 bases at J, with 14 bases between the two ends. Germline-derived CDR1 and CDR2 are MNHEY and SVGEGT.

The V gene is TRBV29-1, the J gene TRBJ2-7; tentative D call: TRBD1 (5 bases). The CDR3 has 13 amino acids. With 6 bases removed from V and 1 base from J, the gap between germline ends came to 13 bases. CDR1 is SQVTM and CDR2 is ANQGSEA in the germline V gene. CDR3 sequence reads: CSVTDSLSYEQYF. CDR3 DNA: TGCAGCGTGACCGACAGTCTGTCCTACGAGCAGTACTTC.

The chain combines TRBV6-5 with TRBJ2-1; a weak D match, TRBD1 (5 bases). CDR3 length equals 16 residues. The germline V gene encodes CDR1 MNHEY and CDR2 SVGAGI. Trimming took 2 bases from V and 8 from J, leaving 19 bases between them. CDR3: CASSYNPGLTAYEQFF. The CDR3 nucleotides read TGTGCCAGCAGTTACAACCCAGGGCTGACGGCCTATGAGCAGTTCTTC.

The chain recombines TRBV6-5 with TRBJ1-1, with D possibly matching TRBD1 (6 bases). The CDR3 length is 15 residues. Between the trimmed V and J ends, which lost 0 bases and 4 bases, there was a span of 12 bases. CDR1 is MNHEY and CDR2 is SVGAGI in the germline V gene. The CDR3 reads CASSYSAGGVTEAFF. For the CDR3, the DNA is TGTGCCAGCAGTTACTCAGCGGGGGGCGTCACTGAAGCTTTCTTT.

Many counts were recorded for this clone. The same CDR3 is also encoded by other DNA sequences in this sample. This chain uses TRBV5-6 with TRBJ1-1, with D perhaps matching TRBD1 (5 bases). The V and J ends lost 2 bases and 4 bases respectively, with 6 bases between them. CDR1 is SGHDT, CDR2 YYEEEE, per germline. The length of the CDR3 is 12 residues. The CDR3 sequence: CASSLRGTEAFF. CDR3 sequence (DNA): TGTGCCAGCAGCTTAAGGGGCACTGAAGCTTTCTTT.

The rearrangement links TRBV9 to TRBJ2-1, with TRBD2 matching 7 bases. The CDR3 length is 14 residues. Germline CDR1 SGDLS, CDR2 YYNGEE. Unmatched junction bases numbered 4, after V lost 0 bases and J lost 7 bases. The CDR3 DNA reads TGTGCCAGCAGCGTAGCGGGGGGTTGGAATGAGCAGTTCTTC. This encodes CASSVAGGWNEQFF.

This clone was seen once. The chain employs TRBV9 and TRBJ2-7; D might be TRBD2 (5 bases). The V gene lost 0 bases and the J gene lost 6 bases, with 13 bases spanning the gap. Germline V gene data show CDR1 as SGDLS and CDR2 as YYNGEE. This CDR3 contains 14 residues. CDR3 in DNA: TGTGCCAGCAGCGTAGGGACGGACGGAGGCGAGCAGTACTTC. It translates to CASSVGTDGGEQYF.

The chain carries TRBV12-3 or TRBV12-4 and TRBJ2-7; D remains unclear. Trimming took 6 bases from V and 0 from J, leaving 9 bases between them. The CDR3 totals 13 residues. In DNA form, the CDR3 reads TGTGCCAGCAGGGAGACGGGCTCCTACGAGCAGTACTTC. Its protein is CASRETGSYEQYF.

The chain is built from TRBV5-1 and TRBJ2-5, with unresolved D. Per the germline V gene, CDR1 is SGHRS and CDR2 is YFSETQ. The CDR3 totals 14 residues. Trimming removed 0 bases from V and 2 bases from J, with 8 bases in between. The CDR3 spells CASSLVSQQETQYF. The DNA of the CDR3 is TGCGCCAGCAGCTTGGTTAGCCAGCAAGAGACCCAGTACTTC.